The 30 T cell receptor beta chains below come from one sample, sequenced in a study of cytomegalovirus exposure and HLA in healthy donors. A multiplex PCR was run with 60 Vbeta primers and 13 Jbeta primers. Profiling relied on immunoSEQ multiplex PCR, and the TCRdb table lists in-frame clones only, not all of them. Among about 76,000 clones listed, roughly 82% were seen once. The sequenced material came from PBMCs. All receptors come from a male donor in good health and CMV-seropositive.

The rearrangement uses TRBV28 and TRBJ2-7; 10 bases align to TRBD1. The junction had 9 bases not matched to a gene; V was cut back by 6 bases and J by 4 bases. This CDR3 has 15 amino acids. Germline CDR1 and CDR2: MDHEN and SYDVKM. The CDR3 loop is CASRAPGQGIYEQYF. Here the CDR3 DNA reads TGTGCCAGCAGGGCTCCGGGACAGGGGATATACGAGCAGTACTTC.

The V gene is TRBV12-5, the J gene TRBJ2-1; TRBD2 matches 7 bases. Trimming removed 5 bases from V and 0 bases from J; junction bases left unmatched: 19. Per germline, CDR1 LGHNT and CDR2 FRNRAP. This CDR3 has 20 amino acids. DNA of the CDR3: TGTGCTAGTGGTCCGGACCGTGGACGGCGGGACTACAGCTCCTACAATGAGCAGTTCTTC. Translated: CASGPDRGRRDYSSYNEQFF.

CDR3 sequence: CASSQDRGNQPQHF. The CDR3 nucleotides are TGTGCCAGCAGCCAAGATCGGGGCAATCAGCCCCAGCATTTT. The V and J genes are TRBV4-2 and TRBJ1-5; D gene uncertain. This CDR3 has 14 amino acids. Trimming removed 0 bases from V and 2 bases from J, with 5 bases in between. Germline-derived CDR1 and CDR2 are LGHNA and YNFKEQ.

This chain connects TRBV5-1 to TRBJ1-5; the D is unclear. Trimming removed 0 bases at V and 4 bases at J, with 5 bases between. The CDR3 loop spans 13 amino acids. Germline V gene data show CDR1 as SGHRS and CDR2 as YFSETQ. Written as DNA, the CDR3 is TGCGCCAGCAGCTTGGATCGGAATCAGCCCCAGCATTTT. Encoded protein: CASSLDRNQPQHF.

The chain couples TRBV7-3 to TRBJ2-5; TRBD2 is a possible D gene (6 bases). The J call may be incorrect, as the DNA end agrees better with TRBJ2-7. The V gene's germline CDR1 is SGHTA and CDR2 FQGTGA. The CDR3 runs 14 residues. CDR3 sequence reads: CASSLGYGSYEQYF. Written as DNA, the CDR3 is TGTGCCAGCAGCTTAGGGTACGGGAGCTACGAGCAGTACTTC.

This chain uses TRBV6-5 with TRBJ1-6; D is unclear. The CDR3 length is 15 residues. Germline lookup yields CDR1 MNHEY and CDR2 SVGAGI. V was shortened by 2 bases and J by 8 bases, with 13 bases between the two germline ends. The chain's CDR3 is CASSYLRAKYSPLHF. As DNA, the CDR3 is TGTGCCAGCAGTTACCTGCGGGCCAAGTATTCACCCCTCCACTTT.

The V and J genes are TRBV27 and TRBJ1-1, with 7 bases aligning to TRBD1. The CDR3 is 15 amino acids. V lost 1 base to trimming and J lost 5 bases; unmatched junction nucleotides: 7. From germline, CDR1 is MNHEY and CDR2 SMNVEV (reference sequence). The chain's CDR3 is CASSLWSRGDTEAFF. The CDR3 DNA is TGTGCCAGCAGTTTATGGAGCAGGGGGGATACTGAAGCTTTCTTT.

Remarks on this clone: This sample includes further DNA sequences coding for the same CDR3. The chain has TRBV7-2 and TRBJ2-1; the D is unclear. Trimming removed 5 bases from V and 0 bases from J, with 14 bases in between. CDR1 is SGHTA and CDR2 is FQGNSA in the germline V gene. This CDR3 has 16 amino acids. The CDR3 DNA follows: TGTGCCAGCAGCCCCGACTCGACGGGCTCCTACAATGAGCAGTTCTTC. The encoded protein is CASSPDSTGSYNEQFF.

The chain couples TRBV4-1 to TRBJ2-1, with TRBD2 as a possible D gene (7 bases). The CDR3 is 15 residues long. V was trimmed by 4 bases and J by 4 bases, leaving 14 bases between them. Germline V gives CDR1 MGHRA, CDR2 YSYEKL. The CDR3: CASSPGGAGYNEQFF. Written as DNA, the CDR3 is TGCGCCAGCAGCCCTGGGGGGGCCGGATACAATGAGCAGTTCTTC.

The J gene is TRBJ1-6, the V gene TRBV6-1; perhaps TRBD1 as D (6 bases). CDR1 and CDR2 from the germline V gene are MNHNS and SASEGT. Trimming took 7 bases from V and 7 from J, leaving 17 bases between them. This CDR3 comprises 15 residues. This chain's CDR3 is CASTRASGQNSPLHF. CDR3 nucleotide sequence: TGTGCCAGCACCCGGGCGAGCGGACAGAATTCACCCCTCCACTTT.

The CDR3 reads CASSAGQGGTGELFF. The CDR3 DNA follows: TGTGCCAGCAGCGCGGGACAGGGAGGGACCGGGGAGCTGTTTTTT. This chain joins TRBV7-3 and TRBJ2-2, with 9 bases aligning to TRBD1. The J segment lost 5 bases and the V segment lost 5 bases, leaving 6 bases of the junction unmatched. Germline V gene data show CDR1 as SGHTA and CDR2 as FQGTGA. The CDR3 covers 15 residues.

The chain joins TRBV7-9 to TRBJ1-1; TRBD1 aligns across 7 bases. Germline V gene data show CDR1 as SEHNR and CDR2 as FQNEAQ (reference sequence). V shed 3 bases, J shed 1 base, and the junction held 5 bases outside the gene matches. The CDR3 runs 15 residues. DNA of the CDR3: TGTGCCAGCAGCTTGGTGAGACAGGGGAACACTGAAGCTTTCTTT. Residues: CASSLVRQGNTEAFF.

The CDR3 DNA reads TGTGCCTACACCGGGACAAAAAGTAATTCACCCCTCCACTTT. This codes for CAYTGTKSNSPLHF. The chain links TRBV30 to TRBJ1-6, with TRBD1 as a possible D gene (6 bases). The CDR3 is made up of 14 amino acids. The germline gives CDR1 GTSNPN, CDR2 SVGIG (reference sequence). V was clipped by 7 bases and J by 6 bases, with 16 bases between them.

This chain joins TRBV9 and TRBJ1-2; tentatively, D is TRBD1 (6 bases). The germline V gene has CDR1 SGDLS and CDR2 YYNGEE. This CDR3 has 13 amino acids. V shed 7 bases and J shed 4 bases, with 14 bases lying between them. The CDR3 DNA reads as TGTGCCAGCGGGATAGGACAGAGCTATGGCTACACCTTC. Translation: CASGIGQSYGYTF.

The chain is built from TRBV12-5 and TRBJ2-3, with 11 bases identical to TRBD1. Per germline, CDR1 LGHNT and CDR2 FRNRAP. The CDR3 consists of 16 residues. V dropped 7 bases and J dropped 4; count of bases not matched to a gene: 10. In DNA, the CDR3 is TGTGCTAGTGCTCTAACCGGGACAGGGGGGCCAGATACGCAGTATTTT. Translating it yields CASALTGTGGPDTQYF.

The chain employs TRBV14 and TRBJ1-2; TRBD1 aligns across 8 bases. CDR3 length: 13 residues. Germline trimming cut 4 bases from V and 7 bases from J; bases unmatched to any gene: 5. The germline V gene has CDR1 SGHDN and CDR2 FVKESK. CDR3 loop: CASSPQDRAGYTF. The DNA of the CDR3 is TGTGCCAGCAGCCCCCAGGACAGGGCTGGCTACACCTTC.

The chain carries TRBV4-3 and TRBJ2-7, with TRBD2 identical over 11 bases. Germline trimming cut 1 base from V and 0 bases from J; bases unmatched to any gene: 2. The CDR3 contains 16 residues. Germline CDR1 is LGHNA and CDR2 is YSLEER. This chain's CDR3 is CASSQATSGVSYEQYF. The CDR3 nucleotides read TGCGCCAGCAGCCAAGCGACTAGCGGGGTCTCCTACGAGCAGTACTTC.

V is TRBV4-2 and J is TRBJ2-7, with 9 bases identical to TRBD2. Germline lookup yields CDR1 LGHNA and CDR2 YNFKEQ. The CDR3 runs 23 residues. Trimming removed 4 bases from V and 2 bases from J; junction bases left unmatched: 30. CDR3: CASSPPFDGGGRDRTDGTYEQYF. The DNA of the CDR3 is TGTGCCAGCAGCCCCCCCTTTGACGGTGGCGGGAGGGATCGAACAGATGGTACCTACGAGCAGTACTTC.

The genes are TRBV5-4 and TRBJ1-2; 7 bases match TRBD1. Losses at the gene ends were 4 bases for V and 4 bases for J; bases not matched to a gene: 13. The germline V gene has CDR1 SGHNT and CDR2 YYREEE (reference sequence). The CDR3 is 16 amino acids. The CDR3 bases are TGTGCCAGCAGCCCCCCTGGGAGACAGGGCACCTATGGCTACACCTTC. This translates into CASSPPGRQGTYGYTF.

The J gene is TRBJ1-4, the V gene TRBV9; the match to TRBD1 covers 9 bases. The CDR3 consists of 15 residues. Germline trimming cut 4 bases from V and 8 bases from J; bases unmatched to any gene: 9. The germline gives CDR1 SGDLS, CDR2 YYNGEE. CDR3 sequence reads: CASSPRTGEGEKLFF. In DNA, the CDR3 is TGTGCCAGCAGCCCTCGGACAGGGGAAGGCGAAAAACTGTTTTTT.

This clone was observed once. The rearrangement uses TRBV19 and TRBJ1-1, with D perhaps matching TRBD1 (5 bases). This CDR3 is built from 14 residues. Trimming left V 7 bases short and J 1 base short, with 13 bases between. Germline loops: CDR1 LNHDA, CDR2 SQIVND (reference sequence). CDR3 sequence: CASTPTAKNTEAFF. The CDR3 DNA sequence: TGTGCCAGTACCCCGACAGCCAAGAACACTGAAGCTTTCTTT.

The chain is built from TRBV27 and TRBJ2-2; TRBD2 aligns across 8 bases. CDR1 MNHEY and CDR2 SMNVEV come from the germline V gene (reference sequence). Trimming took 0 bases from V and 0 from J; bases not matched to a gene: 6. There are 18 residues in the CDR3. CDR3 amino acids: CASSLSGGRPSNTGELFF. DNA of the CDR3: TGTGCCAGCAGTTTATCCGGCGGGAGGCCGTCGAACACCGGGGAGCTGTTTTTT.

This chain links TRBV4-1 with TRBJ2-1, with no clear D. Trimming stripped 4 bases from V and 1 base from J, with 14 bases between. CDR3 length: 16 residues. Germline V CDR1 and CDR2: MGHRA, YSYEKL. The CDR3 region is CASSRATSVSYNEQFF. CDR3 in DNA: TGCGCCAGCAGCCGGGCGACGTCGGTATCCTACAATGAGCAGTTCTTC.

The J gene is TRBJ1-3, the V gene TRBV30; D unresolved. There are 13 residues in the CDR3. Between the trimmed V and J ends, which lost 4 bases and 2 bases, there was a span of 9 bases. Germline V gene sequence: CDR1 GTSNPN, CDR2 SVGIG (reference sequence). CDR3 nucleotides: TGTGCCTGGATGAGAGTCGCTGGAAACACCATATATTTT. As protein: CAWMRVAGNTIYF.

The J gene is TRBJ1-3, the V gene TRBV7-2, with unresolved D. V was cut by 2 bases and J by 2 bases, with 10 bases left in between. Germline V lookup: CDR1 SGHTA, CDR2 FQGNSA. The CDR3 spans 15 residues. The CDR3 is CASSLFAGAGNTIYF. CDR3 bases: TGTGCCAGCAGCTTATTCGCGGGAGCTGGAAACACCATATATTTT. The whole variable domain, filled in from reference TRBV7-2 and TRBJ1-3, reads GAGVSQSPSNKVTEKGKDVELRCDPISGHTALYWYRQSLGQGLEFLIYFQGNSAPDKSGLPSDRFSAERTGGSVSTLTIQRTQQEDSAVYLCASSLFAGAGNTIYFGEGSWLTVV.

This rearrangement joins TRBV29-1 to TRBJ2-3, with a possible D match to TRBD2 (5 bases). The CDR3 has 13 residues. The V end lost 6 bases, the J end lost 8 bases, and 18 bases lay between the germline ends. Per the germline V gene, CDR1 is SQVTM and CDR2 is ANQGSEA. The CDR3 sequence is CSVKLPLAGTQYF. CDR3 bases: TGCAGCGTCAAACTCCCGTTGGCGGGTACGCAGTATTTT.

The CDR3 reads CASSFGQSSEQYF. Here the CDR3 DNA reads TGTGCCAGCAGCTTCGGACAAAGCAGCGAGCAGTACTTC. The chain combines TRBV7-9 with TRBJ2-7; a weak D match, TRBD1 (5 bases). V gave up 3 bases and J gave up 6 bases, with 12 bases separating them. The CDR3 has 13 amino acids. Germline V gene lookup returns CDR1 SEHNR and CDR2 FQNEAQ (reference sequence). Together with reference TRBV7-9 and TRBJ2-7, the CDR3 gives the full variable domain: DTGVSQNPRHKITKRGQNVTFRCDPISEHNRLYWYRQTLGQGPEFLTYFQNEAQLEKSRLLSDRFSAERPKGSFSTLEIQRTEQGDSAMYLCASSFGQSSEQYFGPGTRLTVT.

This clone was observed a handful of times. The gene calls are TRBV28 and TRBJ1-3; 8 bases match TRBD1. The J segment lost 4 bases and the V segment lost 5 bases, leaving 7 bases of the junction unmatched. CDR1 and CDR2 (germline): MDHEN, SYDVKM. The CDR3 is made up of 15 amino acids. Written as DNA, the CDR3 is TGTGCCAGCAGTCGCAAACAGGGGGGAGGAAACACCATATATTTT. Amino acids: CASSRKQGGGNTIYF.

This chain uses TRBV9 with TRBJ1-3; 7 nucleotides line up with TRBD1. Germline V gene lookup returns CDR1 SGDLS and CDR2 YYNGEE. The CDR3 loop spans 15 amino acids. The V and J ends lost 4 bases and 4 bases, in that order; junction bases with no gene match: 8. The CDR3 DNA reads TGTGCCAGCAGCATCTCGACAGGGCGGGGAAACACCATATATTTT. Amino acid sequence: CASSISTGRGNTIYF. Complete variable domain (other parts from reference TRBV9 and TRBJ1-3): DSGVTQTPKHLITATGQRVTLRCSPRSGDLSVYWYQQSLDQGLQFLIQYYNGEERAKGNILERFSAQQFPDLHSELNLSSLELGDSALYFCASSISTGRGNTIYFGEGSWLTVV.

This chain links TRBV30 with TRBJ2-7; a possible D gene is TRBD1 (5 bases). The CDR3 totals 11 residues. Germline V gene data show CDR1 as GTSNPN and CDR2 as SVGIG (reference sequence). The V gene lost 4 bases and the J gene lost 4 bases, with 8 bases spanning the gap. CDR3 bases: TGTGCCTGGACAGGGCTATACGAGCAGTACTTC. Encoded protein: CAWTGLYEQYF.